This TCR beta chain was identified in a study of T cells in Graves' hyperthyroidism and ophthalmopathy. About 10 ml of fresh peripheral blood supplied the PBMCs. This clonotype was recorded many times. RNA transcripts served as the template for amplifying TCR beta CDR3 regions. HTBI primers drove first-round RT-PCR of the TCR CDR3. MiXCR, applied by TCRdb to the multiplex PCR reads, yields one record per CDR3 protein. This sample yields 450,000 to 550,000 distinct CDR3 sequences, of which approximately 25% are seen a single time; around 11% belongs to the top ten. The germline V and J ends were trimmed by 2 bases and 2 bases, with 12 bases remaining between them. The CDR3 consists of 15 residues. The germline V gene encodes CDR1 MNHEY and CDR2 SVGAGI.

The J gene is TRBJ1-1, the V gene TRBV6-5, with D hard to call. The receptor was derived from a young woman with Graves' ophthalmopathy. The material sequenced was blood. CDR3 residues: CASSYEHITNTEAFF. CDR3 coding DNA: TGTGCCAGCAGTTACGAACATATCACAAACACTGAAGCTTTCTTT.